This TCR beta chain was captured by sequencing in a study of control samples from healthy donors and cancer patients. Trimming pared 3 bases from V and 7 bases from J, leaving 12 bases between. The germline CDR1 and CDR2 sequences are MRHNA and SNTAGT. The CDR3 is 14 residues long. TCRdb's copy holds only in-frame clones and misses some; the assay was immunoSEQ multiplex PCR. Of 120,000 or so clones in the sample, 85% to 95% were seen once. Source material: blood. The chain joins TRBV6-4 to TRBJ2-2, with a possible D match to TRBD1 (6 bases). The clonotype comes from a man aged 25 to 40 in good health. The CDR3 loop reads CASSDQQGHGELFF. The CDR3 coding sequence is TGTGCCAGCAGTGATCAACAGGGTCACGGGGAGCTGTTTTTT.